The 8 T cell receptor beta chains below come from one sample, sequenced in a study of shared clonotypes between healthy human individuals. Repertoires were generated with immunoSEQ multiplex PCR, while TCRdb's copy carries only in-frame clones and drops some. The sample lists approximately 2.4 million clones; approximately 94% were seen once. The sample was naive CD4+ T cells sorted from blood. Stated subset: CD45RA+ positively selected. The origin of the receptors is a man in his late teens or twenties in good health.

V and J are TRBV5-1 and TRBJ1-3; D not certain. V shed 6 bases and J shed 4 bases, with 14 bases lying between them. The CDR3 loop spans 14 amino acids. Germline V lookup: CDR1 SGHRS, CDR2 YFSETQ. CDR3 sequence (DNA): TGCGCCAGCACCCTGGGCGAGCCCGGAAACACCATATATTTT. Protein product: CASTLGEPGNTIYF.

V usage is TRBV6-5 and J usage is TRBJ1-1; D might be TRBD1 (6 bases). This CDR3 region has 16 residues. V lost 2 bases and J 6 bases, leaving 19 bases between the germline ends. Germline lookup yields CDR1 MNHEY and CDR2 SVGAGI. The CDR3 region has the DNA TGTGCCAGCAGTTACCGCCCCGGGGGGCCTTTGGCTGAAGCTTTCTTT. It is translated as CASSYRPGGPLAEAFF.

This chain links TRBV27 with TRBJ2-4; a weak D match, TRBD1 (5 bases). Trimming took off 0 bases at V and 1 base at J, with 7 bases between the two ends. The V gene's germline CDR1 is MNHEY and CDR2 SMNVEV (reference sequence). The CDR3 spans 15 residues. CDR3 sequence: CASSLSGVAKNIQYF. The CDR3 DNA reads as TGTGCCAGCAGTTTATCAGGGGTGGCCAAAAACATTCAGTACTTC.

The chain recombines TRBV25-1 with TRBJ2-2; D is undetermined. Trimming pared 6 bases from V and 1 base from J, leaving 3 bases between. From germline, CDR1 is MGHDK and CDR2 SYGVNS. The CDR3 totals 12 residues. DNA for the CDR3: TGTGCCAGCAGACAGAACACCGGGGAGCTGTTTTTT. This sequence encodes CASRQNTGELFF.

The chain has TRBV10-3 and TRBJ1-4, with TRBD1 identical over 9 bases. The CDR3 has 14 amino acids. Germline-derived CDR1 and CDR2 are ENHRY and SYGVKD. V dropped 6 bases and J dropped 5; count of bases not matched to a gene: 4. The CDR3 sequence is CAISTDRGNEKLFF. As DNA, the CDR3 is TGTGCCATCAGCACAGACAGGGGGAATGAAAAACTGTTTTTT.

This clone was picked up one time. The genes are TRBV30 and TRBJ2-5; weak D call: TRBD1 (7 bases). The CDR3 loop spans 14 amino acids. The germline V and J ends were trimmed by 2 bases and 4 bases, with 14 bases remaining between them. The germline V gene encodes CDR1 GTSNPN and CDR2 SVGIG (reference sequence). Here the CDR3 reads CAWSRRQGGETQYF. The CDR3 region has the DNA TGTGCCTGGAGTCGACGGCAGGGGGGAGAGACCCAGTACTTC.

As to this clone: Other DNA sequences in this specimen translate into the identical CDR3. The chain links TRBV5-1 to TRBJ2-7; D may match TRBD1 or TRBD2 (5 bases each). Germline V CDR1 and CDR2: SGHRS, YFSETQ. Trimming left V 1 base short and J 2 bases short, with 10 bases between. CDR3 size: 14 residues. The CDR3 DNA is TGCGCCAGCAGCTTGACGCAGGGACCCTACGAGCAGTACTTC. It specifies CASSLTQGPYEQYF.

V usage is TRBV18 and J usage is TRBJ2-7; 8 bases map to TRBD2. The V gene end was trimmed by 6 bases and the J gene end by 1 base; junction bases not matched to a gene: 2. Germline CDR1 KGHSH, CDR2 LQKENI. The length of the CDR3 is 13 residues. The CDR3 region is CASSERESYEQYF. In DNA, the CDR3 is TGTGCCAGCTCTGAGCGGGAGTCCTACGAGCAGTACTTC.